These 9 T cell receptor beta chains originate from one sample sequenced in a study of regulatory T cells in long-lasting Graves disease. Relying on iRepertoire HTBI primers and Arm-PCR of CDR3 regions, the team built TCR beta libraries. MiXCR, run by TCRdb on the multiplex PCR reads, gives a single entry per CDR3 protein. This repertoire shows a few hundred thousand distinct CDR3 sequences, 10% to 15% found once; its top ten account for about 20%. Time point in this sample: newly diagnosed GD, antithyroid drugs for less than 3 months. Construction of the TCR library relied on RNA isolated from PBMCs. These records were also assigned to another study, of T cells in Graves' hyperthyroidism and ophthalmopathy.

The sequenced sample was peripheral blood mononuclear cells (PBMCs), obtained at new diagnosis, from a patient treated with antithyroid drugs. The receptors stem from a young woman with Graves disease.

This chain links TRBV9 with TRBJ2-3, with 7 positions matching TRBD1. CDR3 length equals 16 residues. J was trimmed by 3 bases and V by 4 bases; bases with no gene match: 11. CDR1 is SGDLS, CDR2 YYNGEE, per germline. The CDR3 DNA follows: TGTGCCAGCAGCTCAGAAGGGGGCGGAAATACAGATACGCAGTATTTT. This translates into CASSSEGGGNTDTQYF.

The chain links TRBV13 to TRBJ2-5; 11 bases map to TRBD1. The V segment lost 7 bases and the J segment 4 bases; nucleotides outside the gene matches: 5. Germline CDR1 PRHDT, CDR2 FYEKMQ (reference sequence). This CDR3 comprises 14 residues. CDR3 amino acids: CASTRTGGGETQYF. CDR3 coding DNA: TGTGCCAGCACCCGGACAGGGGGCGGAGAGACCCAGTACTTC.

Many counts were recorded for this clonotype. The J gene is TRBJ2-1, the V gene TRBV6-5; a possible D gene is TRBD2 (5 bases). Trimming took off 0 bases at V and 9 bases at J, with 9 bases between the two ends. The CDR3 length is 13 residues. Germline CDR1 and CDR2: MNHEY and SVGAGI. The CDR3 spells CASSYSTAGEQFF. CDR3 bases: TGTGCCAGCAGTTACTCGACGGCGGGTGAGCAGTTCTTC.

This clonotype was detected only a few times. V gene TRBV20-1 combines with J gene TRBJ1-5; maybe TRBD1 (6 bases). From germline, CDR1 is DFQATT and CDR2 SNEGSKA (reference sequence). The CDR3 is 14 residues long. The germline V and J ends were trimmed by 3 bases and 7 bases, with 16 bases remaining between them. This chain's CDR3 is CSASRLSGAQPQHF. The CDR3 bases are TGCAGTGCTAGTAGGTTATCAGGGGCGCAGCCCCAGCATTTT.

This clonotype has ten or more counts. This chain uses TRBV11-2 with TRBJ2-3; TRBD2 agrees at 9 bases. CDR3 size: 17 residues. Trimming cost V 8 bases and J 1 base; bases outside gene matches: 13. Germline assignment: CDR1 SGHAT and CDR2 FQNNGV. This CDR3 reads CASPSCPAGGGTDTQYF. In DNA form, the CDR3 reads TGTGCCAGCCCCTCGTGTCCAGCGGGAGGAGGCACAGATACGCAGTATTTT.

This clonotype was seen a single time. CDR3 amino acids: CASSPRLAGVPDTQYF. CDR3 coding DNA: TGTGCCAGCAGTCCCAGACTAGCGGGAGTCCCAGATACGCAGTATTTT. The chain uses TRBV27 and TRBJ2-3; 12 bases agree with TRBD2. Germline assignment: CDR1 MNHEY and CDR2 SMNVEV (reference sequence). Trimming at V came to 5 bases and at J to 4 bases, leaving 7 bases not matched to a gene. The CDR3 length is 16 residues.

The V gene is TRBV27, the J gene TRBJ1-1; D unclear. CDR3 size: 13 residues. Trimming removed 5 bases at V and 1 base at J, with 8 bases between. Germline V gene data show CDR1 as MNHEY and CDR2 as SMNVEV (reference sequence). CDR3 sequence: CASSVHPNTEAFF. The CDR3 bases are TGTGCCAGCAGTGTACACCCGAACACTGAAGCTTTCTTT.

This clonotype showed up many times. This chain links TRBV2 with TRBJ1-2; 7 nucleotides match TRBD1. CDR3 length equals 14 residues. V dropped 2 bases and J dropped 4; count of bases not matched to a gene: 4. The germline V gene has CDR1 SNHLY and CDR2 FYNNEI. The CDR3, as DNA: TGTGCCAGCAGTGAATATCAGGGGGTCTATGGCTACACCTTC. Translated, it gives CASSEYQGVYGYTF.

This clonotype was picked up many times. CDR3 nucleotides: TGTGCCAGTTACGTGGGCTCTTACACTGAAGCTTTCTTT. Its protein is CASYVGSYTEAFF. The chain uses TRBV28 and TRBJ1-1; D not certain. CDR1 and CDR2 from the germline V gene are MDHEN and SYDVKM. This CDR3 contains 13 residues. V was trimmed by 9 bases and J by 3 bases, leaving 14 bases between them. The full variable domain, in which reference TRBV28 and TRBJ1-1 provide the parts outside the CDR3, is DVKVTQSSRYLVKRTGEKVFLECVQDMDHENMFWYRQDPGLGLRLIYFSYDVKMKEKGDIPEGYSVSREKKERFSLILESASTNQTSMYLCASYVGSYTEAFFGQGTRLTVV.